The rows below give T cell receptor beta chains drawn from one sample of a study of T-cell reconstitution after alpha-beta-depleted transplantation in children. TCRdb itself ran the PCR reads through MiXCR, one entry per CDR3 protein. The sample records a few hundred thousand distinct CDR3 sequences, about 12% being singletons. The sample here was PBMCs from the stem cell graft donor, taken from the stem cell graft. The receptors shown here come from a human donor who donated a stem cell graft to a child with combined immunodeficiency. CDR3s include the opening cysteine and the closing phenylalanine or tryptophan. A D gene is named only where the DNA matches it firmly. Part of the rows lack a size; the others show once, few, many or a class for expanded clones.

>TRBJ1-5|TRBV7-9|few|.
TGTGCCAGCAGCTTAGGCCCAGGTCATAGCAATCAGCCCCAGCATTTT
CASSLGPGHSNQPQHF
>TRBJ2-7|TRBV6-2/TRBV6-3|.|TRBD2
TGTGCCAGCAGTTACTATGGGACTAGCGGATCCTACGAGCAGTACTTC
CASSYYGTSGSYEQYF
>TRBJ2-7|TRBV20-1|few|.
TGCAGTGCTAGCAGGACTAACTCCTACGAGCAGTACTTC
CSASRTNSYEQYF
>TRBJ2-2|TRBV20-1|many|.
TGCAGTGCTGCAGAAACGAACACCGGGGAGCTGTTTTTT
CSAAETNTGELFF
>TRBJ1-1|TRBV10-3|.|TRBD1
TGTGCCATCAGCCAGGACAGGGGGAGGAACACTGAAGCTTTCTTT
CAISQDRGRNTEAFF
>TRBJ1-2|TRBV20-1|.|TRBD1
TGCAGTGCTAGAGCCGACAGGGTCGAGCCTTATGGCTACACCTTC
CSARADRVEPYGYTF
>TRBJ2-7|TRBV12-3/TRBV12-4|.|TRBD1
TGTGCCAGCAGCAAATACAGGGGAACCTACGAGCAGTACTTC
CASSKYRGTYEQYF
>TRBJ2-7|TRBV5-1|once|.
TGCGCCAGCAGCTTGGGCACCTCGAACTACGAGCAGTACTTC
CASSLGTSNYEQYF
>TRBJ1-5|TRBV12-3/TRBV12-4|few|.
TGTGCCAGCAGTTTAGTCCCCAGCAATCAGCCCCAGCATTTT
CASSLVPSNQPQHF
>TRBJ2-1|TRBV29-1|many|TRBD1
TGCAGCGTTGCCGGTGACAGGGGGTACAATGAGCAGTTCTTC
CSVAGDRGYNEQFF
>TRBJ2-1|TRBV28|.|.
TGTGCCAGCAGGCAGGTCCATGAGCAGTTCTTC
CASRQVHEQFF
>TRBJ1-1|TRBV7-9|many|.
TGTGCCAGCAGCTTACCCCCGGGCCTCTTAGGGGCTTTCTTT
CASSLPPGLLGAFF
>TRBJ2-7|TRBV12-3/TRBV12-4|few|TRBD2
TGTGCCAGCTCTGGCGGGGGGGCTATACCATCGATCTACGAGCAGTACTTC
CASSGGGAIPSIYEQYF
>TRBJ1-1|TRBV24-1|.|.
TGTGCCACCAGTGATCATGACGGACAACCTAATGAAGCTTTCTTT
CATSDHDGQPNEAFF
>TRBJ2-7|TRBV12-3/TRBV12-4|few|TRBD2
TGTGCCAGCAGGGAGAGCGGGGTACCCTACGAGCAGTACTTC
CASRESGVPYEQYF
>TRBJ2-7|TRBV9|.|.
TGTGCCAGCAGCGTCGACGGCCGGGAGCAGTACTTC
CASSVDGREQYF
>TRBJ2-7|TRBV9|once|TRBD2
TGTGCCAGCAGCGGGAGCGGGAGTGGGGACGAGCAGTACTTC
CASSGSGSGDEQYF
>TRBJ2-1|TRBV3-1|.|.
TGTGCCAGCAGTCGACGGAGGGATGAGCAGTTCTTC
CASSRRRDEQFF
>TRBJ2-1|TRBV6-5|many|TRBD2
TGTGCCAGCAGTTACGGGACTAGCGGGGGCAATGAGCAGTTCTTC
CASSYGTSGGNEQFF
>TRBJ1-4|TRBV7-9|.|TRBD1
TGTGCCAGCAGCTCACAGGGGAAAGCCGCGGAGGAAAAACTGTTTTTT
CASSSQGKAAEEKLFF
>TRBJ2-5|TRBV24-1|.|.
TGTGCCACCAGTGGTATACAGGAAAACCAAGAGACCCAGTACTTC
CATSGIQENQETQYF
>TRBJ2-7|TRBV7-9|few|.
TGTGCCAGCAGCCACCGGGACTCCCCGAGGGAGCAGTACTTC
CASSHRDSPREQYF
>TRBJ2-6|TRBV24-1|.|.
TGTGCCACCAAAGGGCCAACCGGGGCTTCTGGGGCCAACGTCCTGACTTTC
CATKGPTGASGANVLTF
>TRBJ2-3|TRBV12-3/TRBV12-4|few|TRBD2
TGTGCCAGCAGTTTCCCTTCAGACCCGGGAGGCGGCACAGATACGCAGTATTTT
CASSFPSDPGGGTDTQYF